The 24 T cell receptor beta chains presented below share a single source sample, sequenced in a study of CD8 T cells in Susac syndrome. The authors reverse transcribed 0.5 to 1 ug RNA with random hexamers. Each CDR3 protein is one row after TCRdb ran MiXCR on the immunoSEQ multiplex PCR reads. The sample has approximately 230,000 distinct CDR3 sequences, about 94% seen once. The sequenced sample was CD4+ T cells from PBMCs. These receptors all stem from a human donor with multiple sclerosis.

The gene calls are TRBV3-1 and TRBJ1-1; TRBD1 aligns across 11 bases. Germline CDR1 LGHDT, CDR2 YNNKEL (reference sequence). The CDR3 spans 14 residues. Trimming at V came to 4 bases and at J to 7 bases, leaving 5 bases not matched to a gene. The CDR3 coding sequence is TGTGCCAGCAGCCGGACAGGGGGCATCAGTGAAGCTTTCTTT. Its protein is CASSRTGGISEAFF.

The chain joins TRBV24-1 to TRBJ2-3; no firm D call. CDR3 size: 12 residues. Trimming shortened V by 3 bases and J by 7 bases, and 7 bases separated the two germline ends. Per germline, CDR1 KGHDR and CDR2 SFDVKD. CDR3 DNA sequence: TGTGCCACCAGTGATCCCCCTCATACGCAGTATTTT. Residues: CATSDPPHTQYF.

This chain connects TRBV5-6 to TRBJ2-3; D unresolved. V lost 3 bases and J 4 bases, leaving 12 bases between the germline ends. Germline V gene data show CDR1 as SGHDT and CDR2 as YYEEEE. CDR3 length: 14 residues. The CDR3 here is CASSSKVGSDTQYF. The DNA for the CDR3 is TGTGCCAGCAGCTCGAAAGTGGGGTCAGATACGCAGTATTTT.

The V and J genes are TRBV20-1 and TRBJ2-1; TRBD2 matches 8 bases. The germline gives CDR1 DFQATT, CDR2 SNEGSKA (reference sequence). This CDR3 has 15 residues. V shed 2 bases and J 0 bases; nucleotides not matched to a gene: 3. The CDR3 here is CSARRLAGSYNEQFF. The CDR3, as DNA: TGCAGTGCTAGAAGGCTAGCGGGCTCCTACAATGAGCAGTTCTTC.

Only one count was recorded for this clonotype. The chain couples TRBV6-1 to TRBJ2-6, with TRBD2 identical over 14 bases. V lost 5 bases, J lost 0 bases, and 3 bases stayed unmatched. The CDR3 has 18 amino acids. The germline V gene has CDR1 MNHNS and CDR2 SASEGT. Here the CDR3 DNA reads TGTGCCAGCAGTCAGACTAGCGGGGGGGTCTCTGGGGCCAACGTCCTGACTTTC. Translated, it gives CASSQTSGGVSGANVLTF.

This rearrangement joins TRBV24-1 to TRBJ2-5; the match to TRBD2 covers 11 bases. Germline V lookup: CDR1 KGHDR, CDR2 SFDVKD. Germline trimming cut 5 bases from V and 7 bases from J; bases unmatched to any gene: 8. The CDR3 sequence is 15 residues long. The DNA of the CDR3 is TGTGCCACCAGTGCTACTAGCGGGGGTTCGGGGACCCAGTACTTC. This gives the protein CATSATSGGSGTQYF.

J is TRBJ2-7 and V is TRBV10-3; 8 nucleotides align to TRBD1. The CDR3 sequence is 13 residues long. Germline V gene sequence: CDR1 ENHRY, CDR2 SYGVKD. The V and J ends lost 6 bases and 6 bases, in that order; junction bases with no gene match: 7. CDR3 sequence reads: CAISAGTGREQYF. CDR3 sequence (DNA): TGTGCCATCAGCGCCGGGACAGGACGCGAGCAGTACTTC.

The chain couples TRBV2 to TRBJ1-2; TRBD1 aligns across 10 bases. Unmatched junction bases numbered 2, after V lost 6 bases and J lost 7 bases. CDR1 is SNHLY, CDR2 FYNNEI, per germline. This CDR3 has 12 residues. CDR3 bases: TGTGCCAGCAGGACAGGGGGCGTTGGCTACACCTTC. Encoded protein: CASRTGGVGYTF.

V is TRBV7-9 and J is TRBJ2-6; unclear D gene. Germline V gene lookup returns CDR1 SEHNR and CDR2 FQNEAQ (reference sequence). The CDR3 has 15 amino acids. The germline V and J ends were trimmed by 1 base and 0 bases, with 4 bases remaining between them. CDR3 nucleotide sequence: TGTGCCAGCAGCTTAGTCAGCTCTGGGGCCAACGTCCTGACTTTC. Amino acids: CASSLVSSGANVLTF.

The chain combines TRBV11-2 with TRBJ1-6, with D possibly matching TRBD1 (5 bases). This CDR3 is built from 17 residues. Germline V lookup: CDR1 SGHAT, CDR2 FQNNGV. The CDR3 is CTPWQGGSSSYNSPLHF. The DNA of the CDR3 is TGTACCCCATGGCAGGGAGGTTCGAGCTCCTATAATTCACCCCTCCACTTT.

The chain couples TRBV24-1 to TRBJ1-5; D is undetermined. This CDR3 has 12 residues. Trimming took 5 bases from V and 9 from J, leaving 10 bases between them. CDR1 is KGHDR and CDR2 is SFDVKD in the germline V gene. CDR3 sequence reads: CATSGALGPQHF. In DNA form, the CDR3 reads TGTGCCACCAGTGGGGCCCTGGGGCCCCAGCATTTT.

V is TRBV5-1 and J is TRBJ2-2, with D perhaps TRBD2 (5 bases). The CDR3 is made up of 14 amino acids. V was clipped by 5 bases and J by 1 base, with 9 bases between them. The germline V gene encodes CDR1 SGHRS and CDR2 YFSETQ. CDR3 in amino acids: CASSGSLNTGELFF. The CDR3 nucleotides are TGCGCCAGCAGTGGGAGCTTGAACACCGGGGAGCTGTTTTTT.

This chain's CDR3 is CASSYGSEFSNQPQHF. CDR3 nucleotide sequence: TGTGCCAGCAGTTACGGGTCGGAATTTAGCAATCAGCCCCAGCATTTT. The rearrangement uses TRBV6-6 and TRBJ1-5; no clear D gene. Germline lookup yields CDR1 MNHNY and CDR2 SVGAGI (reference sequence). The CDR3 loop spans 16 amino acids. Trimming took 2 bases from V and 0 from J, leaving 11 bases between them.

V and J are TRBV5-1 and TRBJ2-2; tentative D call: TRBD1 (5 bases). Germline loops: CDR1 SGHRS, CDR2 YFSETQ. This CDR3 region has 15 residues. The ends were cut back, 4 bases at V and 5 bases at J, with 15 bases in the middle. The CDR3 bases are TGCGCCAGCAGCGGGCAGAGCAAGGGGACCGGGGAGCTGTTTTTT. Residues: CASSGQSKGTGELFF.

This clonotype turned up a few times. The V gene is TRBV11-1, the J gene TRBJ2-1, with 8 positions matching TRBD1. V trimming: 8 bases; J trimming: 5 bases; junction bases outside the gene matches: 5. The CDR3 spans 13 residues. Per germline, CDR1 SGHAT and CDR2 FQDESV (reference sequence). The CDR3 loop reads CASGQGGHNEQFF. Written as DNA, the CDR3 is TGTGCCAGCGGACAGGGAGGTCACAATGAGCAGTTCTTC.

The chain recombines TRBV29-1 with TRBJ2-1; 7 bases align to TRBD2. V lost 4 bases and J lost 3; bases outside the gene matches: 9. Per germline, CDR1 SQVTM and CDR2 ANQGSEA. CDR3 size: 15 residues. The CDR3 DNA reads as TGCAGCGTTGGTGGTCGGGGGAGGGGCTACAATGAGCAGTTCTTC. Translating gives CSVGGRGRGYNEQFF.

The rearrangement links TRBV14 to TRBJ2-3; D is undetermined. The germline gives CDR1 SGHDN, CDR2 FVKESK. This CDR3 is 13 amino acids long. Trimming took 1 base from V and 3 from J, leaving 5 bases between them. Here the CDR3 reads CASSQGFTDTQYF. The CDR3 region has the DNA TGTGCCAGCAGCCAAGGTTTTACAGATACGCAGTATTTT.

The rearrangement links TRBV15 to TRBJ2-5, with D tentatively TRBD2 (5 bases). Between the trimmed V and J ends, which lost 1 base and 5 bases, there was a span of 8 bases. Germline CDR1 is LNHNV and CDR2 is YYDKDF (reference sequence). The CDR3 runs 13 residues. The CDR3 region has the DNA TGTGCCACCAGCAGAGGCCAGCGGGAGACCCAGTACTTC. Translated: CATSRGQRETQYF.

The chain uses TRBV12-3 or TRBV12-4 and TRBJ2-2; 7 bases match TRBD2. The J segment lost 6 bases and the V segment lost 4 bases, leaving 11 bases of the junction unmatched. The length of the CDR3 is 16 residues. The CDR3 spells CASSSLGGSGSGELFF. In DNA form, the CDR3 reads TGTGCCAGCAGTTCCCTCGGCGGGAGTGGTTCCGGGGAGCTGTTTTTT.

The chain has TRBV9 and TRBJ2-5; the match to TRBD1 covers 7 bases. With V trimmed by 4 bases and J by 2 bases, 8 bases remained unmatched. This CDR3 contains 15 residues. Germline V gene sequence: CDR1 SGDLS, CDR2 YYNGEE. CDR3 DNA sequence: TGTGCCAGCAGCATCGGGACAGCCCTACAAGAGACCCAGTACTTC. It codes for CASSIGTALQETQYF.

The CDR3 protein is CASSVAYWREASYEQYV. CDR3 nucleotide sequence: TGTGCCAGCAGCGTAGCTTACTGGCGGGAGGCCTCCTACGAGCAGTACGTC. The chain recombines TRBV9 with TRBJ2-7; 8 positions match TRBD2. With 0 bases clipped from V and 0 bases from J, the junction kept 8 bases outside the gene matches. CDR1 is SGDLS, CDR2 YYNGEE, per germline. This CDR3 has 17 residues.

Written as DNA, the CDR3 is TGTGCCAGCAAAGCTGGGACCGGGACAGGGGGTTTTCAGCCCCAGCATTTT. Translated: CASKAGTGTGGFQPQHF. V usage is TRBV6-1 and J usage is TRBJ1-5; 11 nucleotides line up with TRBD1. The CDR3 is 17 residues long. Germline assignment: CDR1 MNHNS and CDR2 SASEGT. J was trimmed by 6 bases and V by 7 bases; bases with no gene match: 14.

In this sample, this clonotype turned up once. The rearrangement links TRBV7-2 to TRBJ2-1, with TRBD2 matching over 10 bases. Unmatched junction bases numbered 3, after V lost 0 bases and J lost 4 bases. Germline V gene sequence: CDR1 SGHTA, CDR2 FQGNSA. The CDR3 contains 16 residues. The CDR3 nucleotides read TGTGCCAGCAGCTTAGCTAGCGGGAGGACGTACAATGAGCAGTTCTTC. It is translated as CASSLASGRTYNEQFF.

This clonotype was counted once. V usage is TRBV19 and J usage is TRBJ2-6; perhaps TRBD2 as D (5 bases). The CDR3 has 18 amino acids. From germline, CDR1 is LNHDA and CDR2 SQIVND (reference sequence). Trimming removed 3 bases from V and 0 bases from J, with 15 bases in between. This chain's CDR3 is CASSILLTGISGANVLTF. The CDR3 coding sequence is TGTGCCAGTAGTATCCTTCTCACGGGGATCTCTGGGGCCAACGTCCTGACTTTC.